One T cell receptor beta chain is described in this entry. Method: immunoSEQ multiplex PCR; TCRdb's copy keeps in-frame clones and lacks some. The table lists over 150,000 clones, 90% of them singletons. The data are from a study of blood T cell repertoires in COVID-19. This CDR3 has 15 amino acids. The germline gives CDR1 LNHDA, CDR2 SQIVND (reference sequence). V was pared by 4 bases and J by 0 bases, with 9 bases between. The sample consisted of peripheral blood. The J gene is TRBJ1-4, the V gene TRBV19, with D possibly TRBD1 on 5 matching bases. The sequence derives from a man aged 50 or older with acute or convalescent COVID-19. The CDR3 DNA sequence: TGTGCCAGTAGTACCCCAGGGCCAACTAATGAAAAACTGTTTTTT. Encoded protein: CASSTPGPTNEKLFF. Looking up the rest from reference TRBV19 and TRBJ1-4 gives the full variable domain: DGGITQSPKYLFRKEGQNVTLSCEQNLNHDAMYWYRQDPGQGLRLIYYSQIVNDFQKGDIAEGYSVSREKKESFPLTVTSAQKNPTAFYLCASSTPGPTNEKLFFGSGTQLSVL.